The rows below give T cell receptor beta chains drawn from one sample of a study of vaccination and CD4 T cells after COVID-19. Their specific antigens are unknown. A single record per CDR3 protein comes from TCRdb applying MiXCR to the PCR reads. The sample contains more than 15,000 distinct CDR3 sequences, about 40% of which appear only once. The sequenced material came from CD4+ T cells from blood, cultured in vitro. Receptor source: a human donor who had recovered from COVID-19. Both conserved end residues are part of each CDR3. Each record gives: CDR3 length, J gene, clone size, V gene, D gene, CDR3 protein, CDR3 DNA. The D gene is left open where the match is weak. A clone size is listed for some rows: how often the clone was seen (once, few, many), or a class if it is expanded.

13	TRBJ1-2	.	TRBV29-1	.	CSVWGGLTYGYTF	TGCAGCGTGTGGGGGGGGCTTACGTACGGCTACACCTTC
15	TRBJ2-5	.	TRBV7-9	.	CASSSRDGHQETQYF	TGTGCCAGCAGCTCCCGGGACGGTCACCAAGAGACCCAGTACTTC
13	TRBJ2-5	.	TRBV10-3	TRBD2	CAISGRRQETQYF	TGTGCCATTAGCGGGAGACGCCAAGAGACCCAGTACTTC
14	TRBJ2-7	.	TRBV6-1	TRBD1	CASSVGQGTYEQYF	TGTGCCAGCAGTGTGGGACAGGGTACCTACGAGCAGTACTTC
15	TRBJ1-2	.	TRBV5-1	.	CASSQGLLANYGYTF	TGCGCCAGCAGCCAGGGACTTTTAGCTAACTATGGCTACACCTTC
14	TRBJ2-3	.	TRBV20-1	.	CSVPGAGVRDTQYF	TGCAGTGTCCCAGGGGCGGGAGTTAGAGATACGCAGTATTTT
15	TRBJ1-5	few	TRBV20-1	TRBD1	CSAQISGTEAGTQHF	TGCAGTGCGCAAATATCCGGGACAGAGGCAGGGACCCAGCATTTT
10	TRBJ2-5	few	TRBV20-1	.	CSSGKETQYF	TGCAGTAGCGGAAAAGAGACCCAGTACTTC
14	TRBJ2-3	few	TRBV20-1	.	CSALPGYGTDTQYF	TGCAGTGCCCTGCCAGGGTACGGCACAGATACGCAGTATTTT
15	TRBJ1-5	medium-sized	TRBV7-8	.	CASSLSGQVAQPQHF	TGTGCCAGCAGCTTATCGGGTCAGGTTGCTCAGCCCCAGCATTTT
12	TRBJ2-7	few	TRBV2	TRBD1	CASSTGQGEQYF	TGTGCCAGCAGCACCGGACAGGGCGAGCAGTACTTC
14	TRBJ2-3	once	TRBV6-2/TRBV6-3	.	CASQRDNSPDTQYF	TGTGCCAGCCAACGGGATAATTCGCCAGATACGCAGTATTTT
17	TRBJ1-5	few	TRBV2	.	CASSGITGQNSNQPQHF	TGTGCCAGCAGTGGTATAACAGGACAGAATAGCAATCAGCCCCAGCATTTT
14	TRBJ2-1	few	TRBV5-4	.	CASSLQGPGDEQFF	TGTGCCAGCAGCCTACAGGGACCGGGGGATGAGCAGTTCTTC
14	TRBJ2-3	.	TRBV2	TRBD2	CASSPLAETDTQYF	TGTGCCAGCAGCCCGCTAGCGGAAACAGATACGCAGTATTTT
13	TRBJ2-5	.	TRBV28	.	CASLDRNQETQYF	TGTGCCAGCCTGGACAGAAATCAAGAGACCCAGTACTTC
13	TRBJ2-1	few	TRBV7-2	TRBD1	CASTLTGYNEQFF	TGTGCCAGCACCTTGACAGGGTACAATGAGCAGTTCTTC
15	TRBJ2-3	.	TRBV7-6	.	CASSATTVPAETQYF	TGTGCCAGCAGCGCGACTACTGTCCCGGCAGAGACGCAGTATTTT
14	TRBJ2-7	once	TRBV6-1	.	CASTSIVSSYEQYF	TGTGCCAGCACCAGTATAGTGAGCTCCTACGAGCAGTACTTC
13	TRBJ2-1	.	TRBV20-1	.	CSASYTWGNEQFF	TGCAGTGCTTCGTACACCTGGGGGAATGAGCAGTTCTTC
16	TRBJ1-6	few	TRBV2	TRBD1	CASSDPWTGVGSPLHF	TGTGCCAGCAGTGACCCCTGGACAGGGGTCGGTTCACCCCTCCACTTT
11	TRBJ1-4	.	TRBV29-1	.	CSVEDREKLFF	TGCAGCGTTGAAGATCGTGAAAAACTGTTTTTT
15	TRBJ2-3	.	TRBV2	.	CASSGASDRTDTQYF	TGTGCCAGCAGTGGAGCTAGCGACCGCACAGATACGCAGTATTTT
12	TRBJ2-3	.	TRBV20-1	.	CSARPSADTQYF	TGCAGTGCTAGACCGAGTGCAGATACGCAGTATTTT
15	TRBJ2-7	few	TRBV7-3	.	CASSLSWGEGYEQYF	TGTGCCAGCAGCTTATCTTGGGGCGAGGGCTACGAGCAGTACTTC
15	TRBJ2-1	.	TRBV7-2	TRBD1	CASSFDRGLHNEQFF	TGTGCCAGCAGCTTCGACAGGGGGCTCCACAATGAGCAGTTCTTC
15	TRBJ2-1	few	TRBV20-1	TRBD2	CSARVPSGRDSEQFF	TGCAGTGCTAGAGTTCCTAGCGGGAGAGATAGTGAGCAGTTCTTC
13	TRBJ2-7	few	TRBV14	.	CASSQDWQGEQYF	TGTGCCAGCAGCCAAGATTGGCAGGGCGAGCAGTACTTC
14	TRBJ1-2	few	TRBV10-3	.	CAISETGTDYGYTF	TGTGCCATCAGCGAAACCGGGACGGATTATGGCTACACCTTC
14	TRBJ1-1	.	TRBV5-1	.	CASSLAGENTEAFF	TGCGCCAGCAGCTTGGCCGGGGAGAACACTGAAGCTTTCTTT
14	TRBJ1-5	.	TRBV6-1	.	CASRQGLSNQPQHF	TGTGCCAGCAGGCAGGGTCTAAGCAATCAGCCCCAGCATTTT
15	TRBJ2-3	few	TRBV20-1	.	CSASGGRGRSDTQYF	TGCAGTGCTAGCGGGGGCAGGGGGAGGTCAGATACGCAGTATTTT
16	TRBJ2-5	.	TRBV14	.	CASSQESNWGVETQYF	TGTGCCAGCAGCCAAGAGAGCAACTGGGGTGTGGAGACCCAGTACTTC
15	TRBJ2-1	few	TRBV20-1	.	CSARDFLLSGNEQFF	TGCAGTGCTAGAGATTTTCTCTTGAGCGGCAATGAGCAGTTCTTC
11	TRBJ1-2	.	TRBV20-1	.	CSASPGYGYTF	TGCAGTGCTTCCCCGGGCTATGGCTACACCTTC
14	TRBJ2-7	.	TRBV7-2	TRBD2	CASSRGGRAYEQYF	TGTGCCAGCAGCCGAGGCGGGAGAGCCTACGAGCAGTACTTC
15	TRBJ2-3	.	TRBV7-2	TRBD2	CASSYSRGRTDTQYF	TGTGCCAGCAGCTATAGTCGCGGGAGGACAGATACGCAGTATTTT
14	TRBJ1-1	.	TRBV29-1	.	CSFEGAGRNTEAFF	TGCAGCTTTGAGGGTGCAGGGCGGAACACTGAAGCTTTCTTT
14	TRBJ2-1	.	TRBV12-5	TRBD2	CASYREGLGNEQFF	TGTGCTAGTTACCGGGAGGGTCTTGGGAATGAGCAGTTCTTC